Included here is one T cell receptor (beta chain) sequence, with context. Its cognate antigen has yet to be identified. No base quality information exists; no much larger clone differs at one position. Libraries were prepared through the immunoSEQ multiplex PCR assay. To provide template for TCR sequencing, every sample had RNA extracted and reverse transcribed into cDNA. First-strand cDNA was synthesized using SuperScript III with a 2:1 mix of oligo-dT and random hexamers. Amplification bias was assessed with a synthetic immune receptor repertoire, and residual bias was removed computationally. Under the source paper's analysis protocol: After raw reads were preprocessed to remove errors, the CDR3 was defined following IMGT conventions as running from the conserved cysteine to phenylalanine. Clonality was computed as 1 minus the Shannon entropy, with the entropy normalized by log2 of the number of productive unique TCRs. Whether each scalp clone was CD4 or CD8 was inferred by checking scalp TCRbeta sequences against the CD4 and CD8 repertoires from sorted blood. TCRdb retrieved this table from immuneACCESS and kept in-frame rearrangements only. Not all clones are present; in checked studies, unresolved V genes account for under half, and no reason is known for the remainder. Clonal size and the V and J genes are those of that table, whereas D and trimming came from the DNA. The sample has under 130,000 clones on record, more than 75% of them singletons. The top ten clones comprise 11% of the sample.

These data belong to a study of CD8+ T cells in alopecia areata (dated 2018 in TCRdb). About the full investigation: The treated patients took part in an open-label pilot trial in which moderate-to-severe alopecia areata was treated with oral tofacitinib at 5 to 10 mg twice daily. RNA was obtained with the PAXgene miRNA kit for fixed scalp, the miRNeasy kit for PBMCs, and the RNeasy kit for mouse skin. Tofacitinib was given for 6 to 18 months, followed by 6 months of follow-up off drug to assess delayed response and recurrence. For the treated patients, the SALT score, which quantifies what percentage of scalp surface area is affected, served as the measure of disease severity. Biopsies were taken from tofacitinib-treated patients at baseline and at 4 and 24 weeks of treatment, and a later scalp biopsy was taken in several of the tofacitinib-treated patients. Scalp clonality was compared among normal scalp (n=4), patchy alopecia areata scalp (n=8), and alopecia totalis/universalis scalp (n=8). Amplification of TCRbeta CDR3 regions was done by immunoSEQ multiplex PCR using 35 Vbeta forward primers and 13 Jbeta reverse primers. To study T cell clonal expansion in alopecia areata, the researchers applied high-throughput TCRbeta sequencing to both the C3H/HeJ mouse model and human patients. Scalp tissue and sorted CD4+ and CD8+ peripheral blood T cells from patchy and totalis/universalis alopecia areata patients and from healthy controls were covered by human TCRbeta sequencing.

The treatment or condition label corresponds to: oral pan-JAK inhibitor, 5-10 mg twice daily. Lesional scalp punch biopsies and peripheral blood were obtained from alopecia areata patients. PBMCs were separated by density centrifugation and stained for CD3, CD4 and CD8, after which CD4+ and CD8+ T cells were sorted on a FACSAria. The CDR3 runs 18 amino acids, cysteine and phenylalanine included. The only DNA kept is the CDR3, 54 bases in frame from the first base. Based on the germline V gene (reference sequence), the CDR1 and CDR2 sequences are PRHDT and FYEKMQ. Unmatched junction bases come to 7, with V trimmed by 5 bases and J by 0 bases. The investigation overall reported the following: Because the treated cohort was small and had only one nonresponder, larger studies are needed to examine links between baseline CD8+ expansion and response. Scalp TCR repertoire analysis is complicated because resident alphabeta T cells in normal human skin are also sequenced, whereas mouse skin is dominated by gammadelta T cells. Compared with normal scalp, lesional scalp, particularly in alopecia totalis/universalis, had higher clonality and more expanded CD8+ clones, which suggests antigenic drive. During tofacitinib treatment, many expanded lesional clones remained in scalp and blood, and this persistence may partly explain relapse after treatment is stopped. Tofacitinib significantly decreased scalp clonality and the number of expanded CD8+ clones among the top 100 scalp clones. TCR sequences shared between patients were less clear than in mice, possibly partly because of HLA diversity in the patient population.

Material: CD8+ T cells sorted from blood, obtained at approximately week 30, from a patient treated with tofacitinib. The chain couples TRBV13 to TRBJ2-1, with 13 bases aligning to TRBD2. This TCR derives from a human donor with alopecia areata. The nucleotide sequence is TGTGCCAGCAGCCGGGGACTAGCGGGGCCTAGCTCCTACAATGAGCAGTTCTTC. Translated, it gives CASSRGLAGPSSYNEQFF.